This T cell receptor (beta chain) is drawn from a study of naive and memory T cell subsets. Findings of the study overall: Especially in CD8 cells, naive repertoires contained a few larger clonotypes, possibly CD45RA-re-expressing memory cells.

This clonotype was found a few times. As yet, its antigen is unknown. Two oligonucleotides, mixed equimolar, formed the beta constant-region primer covering TRBC1 and TRBC2. The ligated cDNA underwent four PCR rounds using SP2 and nested alpha and beta constant-region primers. MiXCR was run by TCRdb on the UMI-ligation and nested PCR reads, yielding one entry per CDR3 protein. Here the sample spans 120,000 to 150,000 distinct CDR3 sequences, approximately 24% being singletons. Unmatched junction bases numbered 5, after V lost 5 bases and J lost 2 bases. The CDR3 is 15 amino acids. Germline CDR1 is LGHDT and CDR2 is YNNKEL (reference sequence).

The chain joins TRBV3-1 to TRBJ2-1; 8 bases agree with TRBD2. Input material: naive CD4+ T cells from blood. The receptor's source is a human donor in good health. DNA for the CDR3: TGTGCCAGCAGCTTTGTAGCGGGGCCCTACAATGAGCAGTTCTTC. Protein sequence: CASSFVAGPYNEQFF.